This T cell receptor (beta chain) was found in a study of STAT5B mutations in CD4+ large granular lymphocyte leukemia (dated by TCRdb to between 2021 and 2024). Study-wide context: Among healthy controls, the CDR3 'QG' motif was associated with a particular HLA allele. The TCRbeta repertoires of CD4+ T-cell large granular lymphocyte leukemia patients were compared with the TCRbeta repertoires of healthy blood donors. Flow cytometry on FACSCanto II or FACSVerse confirmed that purified fractions exceeded 95% purity among lymphocytes. The investigation overall reported the following: Greater clonality appeared to be present in CD4-sorted patient repertoires than in healthy CD4+ repertoires, and the difference was retained after the putative leukemic clones were removed. The data were not HLA-matched, and the relatively small sample size could explain the higher clonality seen in CD4+ compared with CD8+ T-LGLL. Enrichment of TRBV06-family usage was observed among the top patient clones (8/27) relative to healthy controls (2/35). Main leukemic clonotypes were private to each patient, although roughly 23% appeared at low frequency in other patients' non-leukemic repertoires.

The healthy controls were 37 blood donors, and the buffy coats of these donors were supplied by the Finnish Red Cross blood service. All TCR-sequenced material derived from peripheral blood: patient blood samples and healthy donor buffy coats. Ficoll-Hypaque gradient centrifugation was used to isolate peripheral blood mononuclear cells. CD4+ cells were purified magnetically from the buffy coats of healthy controls. The Gentra Puregene Cell and Tissue kit was used to extract genomic DNA, and a Qubit 2.0 fluorometer was used to measure the amount of genomic DNA. The immunoSEQ assay at survey resolution was used to sequence TCRbeta rearrangements from genomic DNA. On the study's bioinformatics: In the TCR sequencing data, the smallest productive clonotype frequency that could be detected was 2.59 x 10-5. Analyses included only productive TCRbeta rearrangements, meaning complete and in-frame sequences. Simpson clonality, calculated in the immunoSEQ Analyzer version 3.0, was used as the measure of sample clonality. Clones were categorized by frequency as very rare, small, medium, large (1-20%) or hyperexpanded (>20%). Generation probabilities were estimated with OLGA 1.2.3, V-gene circos plots were made with VDJtools, specificities were searched in VDJdb, and CDR3 motifs were identified with GLIPH. TCRdb obtained this table from immuneACCESS and retained in-frame rearrangements with V and J assigned. These tables miss some clones; where compared with another copy, unresolved V genes account for less than half of the shortfall, and the remainder is unexplained. The V and J calls and the clone size are those of that table, but D and trimming were determined from the DNA. The sample includes around 47,000 clones, with roughly 84% observed a single time. The ten biggest clones cover 0.35% to 0.4% of the sample.

In the case of this clone: The clone's antigen remains unknown. No much larger clone exists at a distance of one base, and base qualities are not known.

The V end gives up 3 bases and the J end 4 bases, leaving 6 bases in the junction not matched to a gene. CDR1 WSHSY and CDR2 SAAADI are derived from the germline V gene. The CDR3 spans 15 residues, from the cysteine through the phenylalanine. Only CDR3 DNA is held: 45 bases, read in frame from base 1. The chain couples TRBV10-2 to TRBJ2-5, and 9 junctional nucleotides match TRBD2. Material for sequencing was CD4+ T cells from blood buffy coats. The sequence was obtained from a human donor in good health. The DNA sequence is as follows: TGCGCCAGCAGTGATCGGCGGGGGGGCCGAGAGACCCAGTACTTC. Protein translation: CASSDRRGGRETQYF.